Only a few counts were recorded for the clone carrying this T cell receptor (beta chain). What it binds is not known. These data come from a study of T cells after yellow fever vaccination. General study findings and limits: Most primary-vaccination clones recurred post-booster (more than 95% CD4, over 70% CD8). Abundant clonotypes (contaminants from the bulk population) could be present in FACS-sorted repertoires. It was a weaker secondary response, yet one that peaked faster, at day 5 versus 15.

MiXCR, applied by TCRdb to the 5' RACE reads, yields one record per CDR3 protein. The table shows almost 600,000 distinct CDR3 sequences, with about 13% occurring only once. Germline V gene lookup returns CDR1 DFQATT and CDR2 SNEGSKA (reference sequence). The V gene lost 3 bases and the J gene lost 5 bases, with 25 bases spanning the gap. CDR3 length equals 17 residues. This clonotype was obtained from a young man who received the YFV17D yellow fever vaccine. V gene TRBV20-1 combines with J gene TRBJ1-2; a possible D gene is TRBD1 (5 bases). Sample: PBMCs, taken on the day of the yellow fever booster vaccination. CDR3 in amino acids: CSASPWLRSRGGYGYTF. For the CDR3, the DNA is TGCAGTGCTAGTCCTTGGCTGCGAAGTAGGGGCGGTTATGGCTACACCTTC.